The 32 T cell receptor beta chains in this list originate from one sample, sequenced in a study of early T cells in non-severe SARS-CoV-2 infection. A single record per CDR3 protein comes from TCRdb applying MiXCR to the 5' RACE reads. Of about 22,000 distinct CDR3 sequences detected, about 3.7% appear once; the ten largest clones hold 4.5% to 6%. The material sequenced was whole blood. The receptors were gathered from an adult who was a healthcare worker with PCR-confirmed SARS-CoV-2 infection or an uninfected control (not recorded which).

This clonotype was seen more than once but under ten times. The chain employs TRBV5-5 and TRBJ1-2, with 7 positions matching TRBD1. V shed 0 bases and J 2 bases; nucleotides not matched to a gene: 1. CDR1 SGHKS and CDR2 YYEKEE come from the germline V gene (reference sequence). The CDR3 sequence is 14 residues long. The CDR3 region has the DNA TGTGCCAGCAGCTTGGGGACAGGAAACTATGGCTACACCTTC. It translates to CASSLGTGNYGYTF.

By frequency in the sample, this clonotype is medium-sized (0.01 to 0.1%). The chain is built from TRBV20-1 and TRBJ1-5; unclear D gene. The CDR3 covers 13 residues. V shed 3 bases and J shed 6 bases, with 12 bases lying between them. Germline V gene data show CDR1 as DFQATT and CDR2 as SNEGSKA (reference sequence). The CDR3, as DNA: TGCAGTGCTAGTTCGGTGGTAGGTCAGCCCCAGCATTTT. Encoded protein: CSASSVVGQPQHF.

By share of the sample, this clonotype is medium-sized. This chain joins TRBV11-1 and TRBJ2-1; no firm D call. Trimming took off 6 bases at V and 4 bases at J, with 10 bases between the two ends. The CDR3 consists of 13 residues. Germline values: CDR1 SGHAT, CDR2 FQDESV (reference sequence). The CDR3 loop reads CASSYDQYNEQFF. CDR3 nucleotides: TGTGCCAGCAGTTATGACCAGTACAATGAGCAGTTCTTC.

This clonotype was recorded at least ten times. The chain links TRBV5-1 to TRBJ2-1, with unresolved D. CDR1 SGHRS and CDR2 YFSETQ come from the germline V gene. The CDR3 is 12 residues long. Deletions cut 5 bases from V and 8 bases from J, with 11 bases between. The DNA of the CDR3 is TGCGCCAGCAGGGGGTTAGTGGATGAGCAGTTCTTC. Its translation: CASRGLVDEQFF. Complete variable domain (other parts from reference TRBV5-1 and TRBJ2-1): KAGVTQTPRYLIKTRGQQVTLSCSPISGHRSVSWYQQTPGQGLQFLFEYFSETQRNKGNFPGRFSGRQFSNSRSEMNVSTLELGDSALYLCASRGLVDEQFFGPGTRLTVL.

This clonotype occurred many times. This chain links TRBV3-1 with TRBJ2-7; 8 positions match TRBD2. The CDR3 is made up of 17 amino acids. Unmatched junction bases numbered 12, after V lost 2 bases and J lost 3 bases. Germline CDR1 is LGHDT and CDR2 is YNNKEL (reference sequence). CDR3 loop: CASSQKVAGPALYEQYF. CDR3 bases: TGTGCCAGCAGCCAAAAAGTAGCGGGACCCGCTCTCTACGAGCAGTACTTC.

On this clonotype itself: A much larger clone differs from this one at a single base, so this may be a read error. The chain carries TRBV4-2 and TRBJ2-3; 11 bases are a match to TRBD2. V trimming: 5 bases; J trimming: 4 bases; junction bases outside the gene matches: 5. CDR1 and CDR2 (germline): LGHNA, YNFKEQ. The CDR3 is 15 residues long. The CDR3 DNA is TGTGCCAGCAGCTCTCTAGCGGGAGGCTCAGATACGCAGTATTTT. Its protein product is CASSSLAGGSDTQYF.

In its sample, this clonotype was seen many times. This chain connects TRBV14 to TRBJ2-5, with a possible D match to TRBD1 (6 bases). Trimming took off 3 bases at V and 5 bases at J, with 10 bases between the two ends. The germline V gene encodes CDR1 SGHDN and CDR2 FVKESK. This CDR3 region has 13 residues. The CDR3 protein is CASSQWQGETQYF. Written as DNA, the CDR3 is TGTGCCAGCAGCCAGTGGCAGGGGGAGACCCAGTACTTC.

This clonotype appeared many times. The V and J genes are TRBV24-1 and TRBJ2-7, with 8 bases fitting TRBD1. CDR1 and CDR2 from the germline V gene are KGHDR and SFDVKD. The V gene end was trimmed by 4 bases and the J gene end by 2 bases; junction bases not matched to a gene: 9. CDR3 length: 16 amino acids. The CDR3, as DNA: TGTGCCACCAGTGACTCAAGACAGGGGCAAGCCTACGAGCAGTACTTC. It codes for CATSDSRQGQAYEQYF.

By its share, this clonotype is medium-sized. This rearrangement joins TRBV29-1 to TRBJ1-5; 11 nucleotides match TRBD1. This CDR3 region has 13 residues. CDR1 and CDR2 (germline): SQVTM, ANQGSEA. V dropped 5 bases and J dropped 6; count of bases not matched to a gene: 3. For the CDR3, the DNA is TGCAGCGTTCGGACAGGGGGCGGTCAGCCCCAGCATTTT. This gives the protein CSVRTGGGQPQHF.

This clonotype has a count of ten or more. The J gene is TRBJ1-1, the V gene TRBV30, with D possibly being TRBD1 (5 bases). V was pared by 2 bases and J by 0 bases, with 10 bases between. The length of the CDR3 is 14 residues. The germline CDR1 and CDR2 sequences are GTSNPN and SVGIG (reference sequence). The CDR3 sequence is CAWSLGVMNTEAFF. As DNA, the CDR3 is TGTGCCTGGAGTTTAGGGGTCATGAACACTGAAGCTTTCTTT.

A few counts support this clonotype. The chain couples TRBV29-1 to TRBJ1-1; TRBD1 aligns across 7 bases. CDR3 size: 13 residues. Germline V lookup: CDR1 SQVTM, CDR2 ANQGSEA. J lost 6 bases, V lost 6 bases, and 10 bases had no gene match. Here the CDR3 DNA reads TGCAGCGTGACAGGGAGGCCCGTCGCTGAAGCTTTCTTT. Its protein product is CSVTGRPVAEAFF.

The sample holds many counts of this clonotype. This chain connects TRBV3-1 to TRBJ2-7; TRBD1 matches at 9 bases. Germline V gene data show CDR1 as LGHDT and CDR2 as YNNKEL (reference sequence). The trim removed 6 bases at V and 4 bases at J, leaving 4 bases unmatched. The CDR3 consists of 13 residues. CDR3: CASRTGGEYEQYF. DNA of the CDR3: TGTGCCAGCAGGACAGGGGGAGAGTACGAGCAGTACTTC.

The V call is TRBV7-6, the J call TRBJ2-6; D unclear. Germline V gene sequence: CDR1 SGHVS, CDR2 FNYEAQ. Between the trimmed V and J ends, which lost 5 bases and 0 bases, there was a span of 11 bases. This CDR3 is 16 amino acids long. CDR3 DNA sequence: TGTGCCAGCAGCCCAAAACTCCACTCTGGGGCCAACGTCCTGACTTTC. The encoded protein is CASSPKLHSGANVLTF.

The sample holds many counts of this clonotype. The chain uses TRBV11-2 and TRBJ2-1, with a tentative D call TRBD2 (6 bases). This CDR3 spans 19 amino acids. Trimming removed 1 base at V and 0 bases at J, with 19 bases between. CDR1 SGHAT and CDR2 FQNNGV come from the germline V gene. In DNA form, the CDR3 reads TGTGCCAGCAGCTTAGCGCGCGGGGTGGCGGGATACTCCTACAATGAGCAGTTCTTC. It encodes CASSLARGVAGYSYNEQFF.

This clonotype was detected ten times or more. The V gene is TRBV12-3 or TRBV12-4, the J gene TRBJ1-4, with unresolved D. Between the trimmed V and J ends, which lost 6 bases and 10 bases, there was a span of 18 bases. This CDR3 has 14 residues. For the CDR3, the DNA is TGTGCCAGCAGGCAAGACGTCACCAAGGGAAAACTGTTTTTT. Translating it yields CASRQDVTKGKLFF.

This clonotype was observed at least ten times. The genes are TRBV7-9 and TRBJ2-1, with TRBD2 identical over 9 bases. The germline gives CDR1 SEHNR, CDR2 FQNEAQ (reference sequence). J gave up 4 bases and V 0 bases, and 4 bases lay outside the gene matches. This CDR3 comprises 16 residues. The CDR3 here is CASSLAGSGSYNEQFF. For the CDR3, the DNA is TGTGCCAGCAGCTTAGCTGGTAGCGGGAGTTACAATGAGCAGTTCTTC.

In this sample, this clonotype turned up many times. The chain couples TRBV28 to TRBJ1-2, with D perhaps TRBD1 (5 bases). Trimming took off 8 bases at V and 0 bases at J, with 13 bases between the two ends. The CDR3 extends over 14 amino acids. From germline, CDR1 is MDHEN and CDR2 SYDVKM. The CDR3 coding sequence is TGTGCCAGCGTCTTCAGGGTTTCTAACTATGGCTACACCTTC. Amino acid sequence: CASVFRVSNYGYTF.

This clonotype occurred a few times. This chain's CDR3 is CASSLGLANGDNEQFF. The CDR3 nucleotides read TGTGCCAGCAGCTTGGGACTAGCGAACGGCGACAATGAGCAGTTCTTC. This chain uses TRBV7-2 with TRBJ2-1; 10 bases align to TRBD2. Germline trimming cut 3 bases from V and 5 bases from J; bases unmatched to any gene: 7. The germline CDR1 and CDR2 sequences are SGHTA and FQGNSA. This CDR3 is 16 amino acids long.

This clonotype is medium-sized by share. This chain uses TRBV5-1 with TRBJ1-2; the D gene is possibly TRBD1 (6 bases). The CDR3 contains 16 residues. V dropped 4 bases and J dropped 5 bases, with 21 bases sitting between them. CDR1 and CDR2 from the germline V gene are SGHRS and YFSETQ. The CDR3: CASSPRVGGEVYGYTF. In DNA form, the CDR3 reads TGCGCCAGCAGCCCGAGGGTCGGGGGCGAGGTGTATGGCTACACCTTC.

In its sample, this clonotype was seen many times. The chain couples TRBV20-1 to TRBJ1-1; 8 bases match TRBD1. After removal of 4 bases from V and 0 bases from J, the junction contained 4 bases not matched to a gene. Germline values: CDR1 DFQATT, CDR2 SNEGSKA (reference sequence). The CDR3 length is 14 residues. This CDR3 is CSATKGQVNTEAFF. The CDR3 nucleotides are TGCAGTGCTACGAAGGGACAGGTGAACACTGAAGCTTTCTTT.

The CDR3 bases are TGTGCCAGCAGCTTAACCGGGACAGGGGGCGAAAAACTGTTTTTT. It encodes CASSLTGTGGEKLFF. The chain combines TRBV7-8 with TRBJ1-4, with 12 positions matching TRBD1. Germline V CDR1 and CDR2: SGHVS, FQNEAQ. V was clipped by 2 bases and J by 8 bases; unmatched bases: 3. This CDR3 is 15 amino acids long.

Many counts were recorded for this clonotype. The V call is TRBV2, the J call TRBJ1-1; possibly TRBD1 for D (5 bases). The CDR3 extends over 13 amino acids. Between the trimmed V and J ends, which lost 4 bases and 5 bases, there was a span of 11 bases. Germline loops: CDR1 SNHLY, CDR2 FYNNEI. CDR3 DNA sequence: TGTGCCAGCAGTGTGGGGGGGAGGACTGAAGCTTTCTTT. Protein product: CASSVGGRTEAFF.

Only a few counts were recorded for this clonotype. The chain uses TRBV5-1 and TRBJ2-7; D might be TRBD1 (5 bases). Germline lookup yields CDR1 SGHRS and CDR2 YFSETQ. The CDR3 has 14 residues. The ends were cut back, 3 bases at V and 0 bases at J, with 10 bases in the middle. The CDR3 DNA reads TGCGCCAGCAGCTCTGGACACAACTCCTACGAGCAGTACTTC. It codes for CASSSGHNSYEQYF.

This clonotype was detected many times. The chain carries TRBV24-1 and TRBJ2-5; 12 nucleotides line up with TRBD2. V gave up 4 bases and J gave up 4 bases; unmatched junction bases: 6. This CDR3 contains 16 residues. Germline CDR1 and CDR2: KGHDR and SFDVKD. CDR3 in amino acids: CATSDRTSGKGETQYF. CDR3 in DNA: TGTGCCACCAGTGACCGGACTAGCGGGAAGGGAGAGACCCAGTACTTC.

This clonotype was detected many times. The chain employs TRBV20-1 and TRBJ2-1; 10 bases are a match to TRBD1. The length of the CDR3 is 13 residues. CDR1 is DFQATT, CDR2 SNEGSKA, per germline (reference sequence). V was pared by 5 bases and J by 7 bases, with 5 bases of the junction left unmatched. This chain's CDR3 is CSAPRQGANEQFF. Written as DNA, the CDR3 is TGCAGTGCTCCGCGACAGGGGGCAAATGAGCAGTTCTTC.

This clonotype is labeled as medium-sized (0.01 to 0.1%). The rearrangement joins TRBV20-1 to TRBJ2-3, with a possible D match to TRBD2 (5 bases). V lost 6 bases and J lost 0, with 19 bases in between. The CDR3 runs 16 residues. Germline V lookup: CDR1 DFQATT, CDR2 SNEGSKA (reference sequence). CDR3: CSAARWIGISTDTQYF. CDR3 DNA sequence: TGCAGTGCCGCTAGGTGGATCGGGATAAGCACAGATACGCAGTATTTT.

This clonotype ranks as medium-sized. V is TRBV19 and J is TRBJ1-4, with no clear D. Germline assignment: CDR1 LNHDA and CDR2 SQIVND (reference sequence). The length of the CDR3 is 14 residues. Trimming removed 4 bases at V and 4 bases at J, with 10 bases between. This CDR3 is CASSTWADNEKLFF. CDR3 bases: TGTGCCAGTAGTACCTGGGCTGATAATGAAAAACTGTTTTTT.

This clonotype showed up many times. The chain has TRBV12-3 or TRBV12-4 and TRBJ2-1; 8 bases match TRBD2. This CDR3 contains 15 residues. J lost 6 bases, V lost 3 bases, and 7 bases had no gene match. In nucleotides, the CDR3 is TGTGCCAGCAGTTTTAGTAGCGGGGTGATCAATGAGCAGTTCTTC. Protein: CASSFSSGVINEQFF.

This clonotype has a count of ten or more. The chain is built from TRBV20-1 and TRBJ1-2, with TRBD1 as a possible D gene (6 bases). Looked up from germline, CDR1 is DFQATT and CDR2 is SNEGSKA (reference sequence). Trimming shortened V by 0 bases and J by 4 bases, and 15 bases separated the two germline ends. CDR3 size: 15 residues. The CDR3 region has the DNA TGCAGTGCTAGAGACTCCAGGGGAGAAGTCTATGGCTACACCTTC. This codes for CSARDSRGEVYGYTF.

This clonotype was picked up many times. The CDR3 nucleotides read TGTGCCAGCAGCTCCGAGGGAGAGACCCAGTACTTC. Its protein product is CASSSEGETQYF. The rearrangement links TRBV7-6 to TRBJ2-5, with TRBD2 as a possible D gene (5 bases). Trimming removed 4 bases at V and 4 bases at J, with 7 bases between. This CDR3 contains 12 residues. The germline V gene encodes CDR1 SGHVS and CDR2 FNYEAQ.

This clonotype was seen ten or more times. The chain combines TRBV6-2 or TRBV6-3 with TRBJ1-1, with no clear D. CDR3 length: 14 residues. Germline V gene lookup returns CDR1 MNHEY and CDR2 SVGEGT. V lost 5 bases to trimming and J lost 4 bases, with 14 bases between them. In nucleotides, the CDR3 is TGTGCCAGCAGTCCTGTTGCGGGTATCACTGAAGCTTTCTTT. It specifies CASSPVAGITEAFF.

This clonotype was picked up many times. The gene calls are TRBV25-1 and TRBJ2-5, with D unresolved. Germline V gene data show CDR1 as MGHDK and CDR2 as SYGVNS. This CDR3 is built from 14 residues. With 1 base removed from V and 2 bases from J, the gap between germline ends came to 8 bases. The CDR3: CASSEFGRQETQYF. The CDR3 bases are TGTGCCAGCAGTGAATTCGGCAGGCAAGAGACCCAGTACTTC.